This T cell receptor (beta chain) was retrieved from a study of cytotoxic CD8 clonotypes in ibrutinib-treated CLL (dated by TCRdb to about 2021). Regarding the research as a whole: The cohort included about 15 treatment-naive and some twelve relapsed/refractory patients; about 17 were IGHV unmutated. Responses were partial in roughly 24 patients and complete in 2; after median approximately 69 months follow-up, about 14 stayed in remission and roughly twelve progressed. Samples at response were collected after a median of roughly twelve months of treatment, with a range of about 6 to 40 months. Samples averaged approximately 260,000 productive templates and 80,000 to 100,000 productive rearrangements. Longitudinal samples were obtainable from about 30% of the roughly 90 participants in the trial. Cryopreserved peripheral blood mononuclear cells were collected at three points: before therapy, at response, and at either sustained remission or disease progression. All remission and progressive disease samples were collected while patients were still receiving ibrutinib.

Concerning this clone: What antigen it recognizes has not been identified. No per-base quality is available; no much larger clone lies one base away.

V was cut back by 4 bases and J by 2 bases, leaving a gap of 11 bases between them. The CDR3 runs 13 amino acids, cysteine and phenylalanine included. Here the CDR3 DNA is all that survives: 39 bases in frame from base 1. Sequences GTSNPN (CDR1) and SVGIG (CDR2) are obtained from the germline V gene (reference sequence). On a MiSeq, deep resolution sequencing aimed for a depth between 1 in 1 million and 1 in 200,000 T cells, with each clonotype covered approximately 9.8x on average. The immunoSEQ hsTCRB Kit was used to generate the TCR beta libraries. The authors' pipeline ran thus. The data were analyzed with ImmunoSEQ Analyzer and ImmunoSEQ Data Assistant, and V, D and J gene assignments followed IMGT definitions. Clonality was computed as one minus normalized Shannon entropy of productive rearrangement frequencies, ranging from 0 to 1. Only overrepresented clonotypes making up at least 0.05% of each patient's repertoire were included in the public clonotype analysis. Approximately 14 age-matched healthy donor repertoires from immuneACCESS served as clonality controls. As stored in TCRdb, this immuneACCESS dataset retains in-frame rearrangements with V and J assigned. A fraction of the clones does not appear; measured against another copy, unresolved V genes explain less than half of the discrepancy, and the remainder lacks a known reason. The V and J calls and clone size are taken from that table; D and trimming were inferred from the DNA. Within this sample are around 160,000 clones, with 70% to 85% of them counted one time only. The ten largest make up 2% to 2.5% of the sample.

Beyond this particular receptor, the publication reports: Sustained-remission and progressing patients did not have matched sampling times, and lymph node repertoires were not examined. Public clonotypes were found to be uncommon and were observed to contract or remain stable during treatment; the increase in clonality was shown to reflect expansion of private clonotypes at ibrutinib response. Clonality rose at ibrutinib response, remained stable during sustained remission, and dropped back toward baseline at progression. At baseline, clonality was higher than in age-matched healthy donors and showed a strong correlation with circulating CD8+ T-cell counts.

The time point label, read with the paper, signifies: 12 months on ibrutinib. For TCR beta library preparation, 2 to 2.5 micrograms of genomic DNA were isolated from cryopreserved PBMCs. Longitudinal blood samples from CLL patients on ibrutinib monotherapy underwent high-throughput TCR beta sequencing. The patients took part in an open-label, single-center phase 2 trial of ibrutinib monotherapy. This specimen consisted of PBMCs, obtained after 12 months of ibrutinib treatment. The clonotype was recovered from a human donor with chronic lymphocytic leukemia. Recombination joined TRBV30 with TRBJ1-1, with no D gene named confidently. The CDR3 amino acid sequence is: CAWMANPNTEAFF. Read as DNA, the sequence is TGTGCCTGGATGGCAAACCCAAACACTGAAGCTTTCTTT.